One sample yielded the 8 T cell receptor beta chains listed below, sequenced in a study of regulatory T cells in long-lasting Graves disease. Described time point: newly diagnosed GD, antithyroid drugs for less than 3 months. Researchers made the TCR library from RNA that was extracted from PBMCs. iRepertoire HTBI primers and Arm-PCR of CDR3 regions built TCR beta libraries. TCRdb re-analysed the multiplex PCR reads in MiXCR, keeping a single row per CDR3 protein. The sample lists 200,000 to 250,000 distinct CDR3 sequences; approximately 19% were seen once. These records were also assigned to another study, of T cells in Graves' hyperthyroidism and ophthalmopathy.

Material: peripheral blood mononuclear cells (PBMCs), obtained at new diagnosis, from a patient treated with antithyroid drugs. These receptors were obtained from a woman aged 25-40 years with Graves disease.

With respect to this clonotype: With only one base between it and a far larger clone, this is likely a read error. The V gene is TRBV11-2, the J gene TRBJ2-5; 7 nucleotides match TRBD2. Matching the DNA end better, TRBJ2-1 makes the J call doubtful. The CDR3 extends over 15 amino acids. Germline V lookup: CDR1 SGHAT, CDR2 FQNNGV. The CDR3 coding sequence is TGTGCCAGCAGCTTAGGGACTAGAACCTACTATGAGCAGTTCTTC. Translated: CASSLGTRTYYEQFF.

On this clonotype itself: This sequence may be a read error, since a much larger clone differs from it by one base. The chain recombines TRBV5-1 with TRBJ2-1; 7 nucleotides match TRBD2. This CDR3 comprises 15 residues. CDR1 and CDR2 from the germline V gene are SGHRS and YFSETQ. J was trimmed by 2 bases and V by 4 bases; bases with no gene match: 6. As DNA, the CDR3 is TGCGCCAGCAGCCTCAGGACTAGTACCTACAATGAGCAGTTCTTC. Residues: CASSLRTSTYNEQFF.

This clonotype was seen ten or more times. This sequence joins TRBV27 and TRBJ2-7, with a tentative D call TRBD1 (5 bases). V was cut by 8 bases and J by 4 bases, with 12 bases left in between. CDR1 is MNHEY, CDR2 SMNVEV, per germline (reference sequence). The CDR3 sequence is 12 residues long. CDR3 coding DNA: TGTGCCAGCCACAAACAGGAGTACGAGCAGTACTTC. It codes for CASHKQEYEQYF.

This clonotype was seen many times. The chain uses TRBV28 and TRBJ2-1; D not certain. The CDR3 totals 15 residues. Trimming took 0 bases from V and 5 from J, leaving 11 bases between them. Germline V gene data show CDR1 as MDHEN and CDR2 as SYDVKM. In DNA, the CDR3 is TGTGCCAGCAGTTTATGGGATGGGGTGAACAATGAGCAGTTCTTC. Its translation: CASSLWDGVNNEQFF.

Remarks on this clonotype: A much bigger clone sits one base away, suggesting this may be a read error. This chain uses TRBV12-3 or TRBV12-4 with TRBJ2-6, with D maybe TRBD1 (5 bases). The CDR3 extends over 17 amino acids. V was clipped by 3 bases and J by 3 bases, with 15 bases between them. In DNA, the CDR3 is TGTGCCAGCAGTTTCTGGCAGGGATCTTGTGGGGCCAACGTCCTGACTTTC. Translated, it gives CASSFWQGSCGANVLTF.

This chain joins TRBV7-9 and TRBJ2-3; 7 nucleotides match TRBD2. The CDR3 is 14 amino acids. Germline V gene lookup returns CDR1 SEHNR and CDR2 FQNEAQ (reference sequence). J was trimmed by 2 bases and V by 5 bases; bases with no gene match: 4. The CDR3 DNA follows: TGTGCCAGCAGCCGGGGGGACCTCACAGATACGCAGTATTTT. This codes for CASSRGDLTDTQYF.

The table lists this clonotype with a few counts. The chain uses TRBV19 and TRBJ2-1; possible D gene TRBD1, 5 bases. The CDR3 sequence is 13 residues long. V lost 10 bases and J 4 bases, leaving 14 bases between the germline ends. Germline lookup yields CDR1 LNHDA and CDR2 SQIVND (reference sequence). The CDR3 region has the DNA TGTGCCACCCAGGGTAATGGTTACAATGAGCAGTTCTTC. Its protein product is CATQGNGYNEQFF.

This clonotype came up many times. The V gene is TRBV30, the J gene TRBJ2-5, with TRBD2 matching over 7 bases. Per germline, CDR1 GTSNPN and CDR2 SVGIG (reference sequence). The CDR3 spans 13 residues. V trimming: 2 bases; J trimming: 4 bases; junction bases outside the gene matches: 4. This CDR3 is CAWSRTSRETQYF. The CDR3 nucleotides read TGTGCCTGGAGTAGGACTAGTAGAGAGACCCAGTACTTC.